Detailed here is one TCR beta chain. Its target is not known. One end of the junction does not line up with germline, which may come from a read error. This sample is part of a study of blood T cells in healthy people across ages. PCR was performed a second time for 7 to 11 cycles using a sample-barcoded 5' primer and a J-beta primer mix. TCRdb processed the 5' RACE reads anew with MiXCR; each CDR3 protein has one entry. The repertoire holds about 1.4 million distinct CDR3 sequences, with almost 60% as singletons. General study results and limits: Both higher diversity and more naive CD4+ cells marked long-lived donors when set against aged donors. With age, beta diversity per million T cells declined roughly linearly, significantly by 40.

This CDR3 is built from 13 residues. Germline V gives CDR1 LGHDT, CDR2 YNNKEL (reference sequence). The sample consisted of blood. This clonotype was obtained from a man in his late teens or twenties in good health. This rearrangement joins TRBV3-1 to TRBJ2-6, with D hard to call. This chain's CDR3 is CASNQYGANVLTF. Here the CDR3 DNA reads TGTGCCAGCAACCAATACGGGGCCAACGTCCTGACTTTC.